These T cell receptor beta chains were read from a single sample in a study of cytomegalovirus exposure and HLA in healthy donors. The table came from immunoSEQ multiplex PCR; TCRdb's copy has only in-frame clones and leaves some out. The table records over 75,000 clones, about 89% of them present only once. The sequenced material came from PBMCs. These receptors originate from a man aged 25-40 years in good health and CMV-seropositive. CDR3s include the opening cysteine and the closing phenylalanine or tryptophan.

v_call: TRBV15; cdr3_aa: CATSREPGTVSNQPQHF
v_call: TRBV7-9; cdr3_aa: CASSLGWGQGSYEQYF
v_call: TRBV27; cdr3_aa: CASSQLAGGYNEQFF
v_call: TRBV6-1; cdr3_aa: CASGGTSLAYEQYF
v_call: TRBV5-5; cdr3_aa: CASSGGTPGSEQFF
v_call: TRBV7-2; cdr3_aa: CANARDRGTDTQYF
v_call: TRBV19; cdr3_aa: CASTAWTSGSQLPYNEQFF
v_call: TRBV29-1; cdr3_aa: CSVEVWTANTEAFF
v_call: TRBV9; cdr3_aa: CASSPTLGDRSQVYGYTF
v_call: TRBV19; cdr3_aa: CASSQKRDRYNEQFF
v_call: TRBV5-4; cdr3_aa: CASSLGLTYEQYF
v_call: TRBV7-2; cdr3_aa: CASSLNRDMVGYTF
v_call: TRBV19; cdr3_aa: CASSILGQGADQPQHF
v_call: TRBV5-1; cdr3_aa: CASSLESSADSYEQYF
v_call: TRBV7-9; cdr3_aa: CASSLATGGWTEAFF
v_call: TRBV2; cdr3_aa: CASSVGRGNGYTF
v_call: TRBV27; cdr3_aa: CASSLLGLAGGLNTGELFF
v_call: TRBV14; cdr3_aa: CASSSGNPAETQYF
v_call: TRBV4-2; cdr3_aa: CASSQDRRNTEAFF
v_call: TRBV27; cdr3_aa: CASSRFTPSYNEQFF
v_call: TRBV6-5; cdr3_aa: CASSYSVTGLYGYTF
v_call: TRBV5-1; cdr3_aa: CASSFGGNQPQHF
v_call: TRBV28; cdr3_aa: CASSDGLAGLYTGELFF
v_call: TRBV5-1; cdr3_aa: CASSPGQGPLWTQYF
v_call: TRBV10-2; cdr3_aa: CASGGQSSYNEQFF
v_call: TRBV5-1; cdr3_aa: CASSFGLAGGFYNEQFF
v_call: TRBV29-1; cdr3_aa: CSVVALAPYNEQFF
v_call: TRBV4-2; cdr3_aa: CASSQLAGGTYNEQFF